The next 19 T cell receptor beta chains were all read from a single sample in a study of blood T cells in healthy people across ages. Next came a second PCR, run for about 7 to 12 cycles, which used a sample-barcoded 5' primer along with a J-beta primer mix. TCRdb processed the 5' RACE reads anew with MiXCR; each CDR3 protein has one entry. Found here are approximately 1,700,000 distinct CDR3 sequences, approximately 40% of them singletons; the top ten hold 23%. What was sequenced was blood. The source of these receptors is a human donor in good health.

V usage is TRBV2 and J usage is TRBJ1-5; D is ambiguous. CDR3 length: 15 amino acids. V lost 8 bases, J lost 4 bases, and 18 bases lay in between. The germline V gene encodes CDR1 SNHLY and CDR2 FYNNEI. This CDR3 is CASRQESPVNQPQHF. For the CDR3, the DNA is TGTGCCAGCCGTCAAGAATCGCCCGTAAATCAGCCCCAGCATTTT.

This chain uses TRBV7-2 with TRBJ1-1; possibly TRBD1 for D (5 bases). Trimming removed 3 bases at V and 5 bases at J, with 13 bases between. In germline, CDR1 is SGHTA, CDR2 FQGNSA. The CDR3 contains 14 residues. CDR3 coding DNA: TGTGCCAGCAGCTTTGAGGGGACGGGGACTGAAGCTTTCTTT. This translates into CASSFEGTGTEAFF.

This clonotype showed up just a few times. This chain joins TRBV6-2 or TRBV6-3 and TRBJ2-3; 7 bases agree with TRBD1. The CDR3 is made up of 12 amino acids. V shed 6 bases and J 6 bases; nucleotides not matched to a gene: 3. The germline gives CDR1 MNHEY, CDR2 SVGEGT. CDR3 coding DNA: TGTGCCAGCAGATCACAGGGGGATACGCAGTATTTT. Its protein product is CASRSQGDTQYF.

The genes are TRBV9 and TRBJ2-1, with 11 nucleotides matching TRBD1. The germline V gene has CDR1 SGDLS and CDR2 YYNGEE. J gave up 8 bases and V 0 bases, and 10 bases lay outside the gene matches. The length of the CDR3 is 17 residues. CDR3 coding DNA: TGTGCCAGCAGCGTAGCCCCGCCGGGACAGGGGGTCTATGAGCAGTTCTTC. Translated: CASSVAPPGQGVYEQFF.

This clonotype has just a few counts. The gene calls are TRBV5-6 and TRBJ1-2; 9 nucleotides line up with TRBD1. V shed 3 bases and J 3 bases; nucleotides not matched to a gene: 6. This CDR3 region has 15 residues. Germline loops: CDR1 SGHDT, CDR2 YYEEEE. CDR3 sequence: CASSSRDRVYYGYTF. CDR3 bases: TGTGCCAGCAGCTCTAGGGACAGGGTTTACTATGGCTACACCTTC.

This clonotype was seen a few times. The rearrangement uses TRBV2 and TRBJ2-2; D ambiguous. V lost 4 bases and J lost 5, with 14 bases in between. Germline V gene sequence: CDR1 SNHLY, CDR2 FYNNEI. The CDR3 is 15 residues long. The CDR3 here is CASSGVADPTGELFF. The CDR3 DNA sequence: TGTGCCAGCAGTGGGGTGGCAGACCCAACCGGGGAGCTGTTTTTT. Complete variable domain (other parts from reference TRBV2 and TRBJ2-2): EPEVTQTPSHQVTQMGQEVILRCVPISNHLYFYWYRQILGQKVEFLVSFYNNEISEKSEIFDDQFSVERPDGSNFTLKIRSTKLEDSAMYFCASSGVADPTGELFFGEGSRLTVL.

The chain couples TRBV15 to TRBJ1-2, with no clear D. Germline assignment: CDR1 LNHNV and CDR2 YYDKDF (reference sequence). Between the trimmed V and J ends, which lost 3 bases and 6 bases, there was a span of 17 bases. The CDR3 runs to 15 residues. The CDR3 bases are TGTGCCACCAGCAGGCCCTCCGGGGAGCGTGATGGCTACACCTTC. Protein: CATSRPSGERDGYTF.

This clonotype occurred a few times. V and J are TRBV2 and TRBJ2-2, with D maybe TRBD2 (5 bases). The CDR3 length is 15 residues. Germline CDR1 is SNHLY and CDR2 is FYNNEI. Trimming took off 5 bases at V and 1 base at J, with 11 bases between the two ends. The CDR3: CASSKSSQNTGELFF. The CDR3 DNA sequence: TGTGCCAGCAGTAAATCTAGCCAGAACACCGGGGAGCTGTTTTTT.

This clonotype was seen ten or more times. The V gene is TRBV5-1, the J gene TRBJ2-7; D is ambiguous. The germline V gene encodes CDR1 SGHRS and CDR2 YFSETQ. CDR3 length: 13 residues. V was trimmed by 0 bases and J by 2 bases, leaving 6 bases between them. The CDR3 nucleotides are TGCGCCAGCAGCTTGGACACCCCCTACGAGCAGTACTTC. Protein product: CASSLDTPYEQYF.

This clonotype occurred many times. This sequence joins TRBV12-3 or TRBV12-4 and TRBJ2-5; D not certain. V gave up 4 bases and J gave up 2 bases, with 23 bases separating them. This CDR3 spans 18 amino acids. CDR3 nucleotides: TGTGCCAGCAGTTCCGGACGGTTAAGTACTAACGTTCAAGAGACCCAGTACTTC. Its translation is CASSSGRLSTNVQETQYF.

The CDR3 DNA reads as TGTGCCAGCAGCTCTAAGACTAGCGGGGGTTTCTACGAGCAGTACTTC. As protein: CASSSKTSGGFYEQYF. The gene calls are TRBV7-2 and TRBJ2-4, with 12 bases matching TRBD2. The J call may be wrong; the DNA end is better matched by TRBJ2-7. The CDR3 runs 16 residues. Per the germline V gene, CDR1 is SGHTA and CDR2 is FQGNSA.

The chain employs TRBV6-4 and TRBJ2-2; a possible D gene is TRBD1 (5 bases). Germline V gives CDR1 MRHNA, CDR2 SNTAGT. There are 14 residues in the CDR3. V was trimmed by 6 bases and J by 4 bases, leaving 12 bases between them. CDR3 nucleotides: TGTGCCAGCAGCGCGGACACTGTCACCGGGGAGCTGTTTTTT. Amino acid sequence: CASSADTVTGELFF.

In its sample, this clonotype was seen many times. The gene calls are TRBV6-6 and TRBJ2-7; D possibly corresponds to TRBD1 (5 bases). The CDR3 consists of 17 residues. Germline lookup yields CDR1 MNHNY and CDR2 SVGAGI (reference sequence). Trimming pared 0 bases from V and 4 bases from J, leaving 19 bases between. The DNA for the CDR3 is TGTGCCAGCAGTTACTCTTTTTCCCAGGGTTACCTGTACGAGCAGTACTTC. It is translated as CASSYSFSQGYLYEQYF.

A few counts support this clonotype. The rearrangement joins TRBV2 to TRBJ1-1; D remains ambiguous. CDR1 is SNHLY and CDR2 is FYNNEI in the germline V gene. The CDR3 spans 16 residues. Trimming stripped 5 bases from V and 2 bases from J, with 18 bases between. The CDR3 protein is CASSTRTRPPNTEAFF. CDR3 nucleotides: TGTGCCAGCAGTACGCGGACCCGACCCCCTAACACTGAAGCTTTCTTT.

The chain is built from TRBV20-1 and TRBJ2-3; TRBD2 matches 7 bases. Looked up from germline, CDR1 is DFQATT and CDR2 is SNEGSKA (reference sequence). Losses at the gene ends were 6 bases for V and 5 bases for J; bases not matched to a gene: 11. The CDR3 has 14 residues. The CDR3 is CSAWGGTLRDTQYF. Written as DNA, the CDR3 is TGCAGTGCCTGGGGAGGGACGCTGAGAGATACGCAGTATTTT.

The genes are TRBV7-2 and TRBJ2-7, with D unclear. The ends were cut back, 5 bases at V and 3 bases at J, with 8 bases in the middle. Germline-derived CDR1 and CDR2 are SGHTA and FQGNSA. This CDR3 has 12 amino acids. The CDR3 loop is CASSSHFYEQYF. CDR3 bases: TGTGCCAGCAGCAGTCACTTCTACGAGCAGTACTTC.

The V gene is TRBV20-1, the J gene TRBJ2-3, with no clear D. V was clipped by 1 base and J by 2 bases, with 7 bases between them. The length of the CDR3 is 13 residues. CDR1 is DFQATT, CDR2 SNEGSKA, per germline (reference sequence). CDR3 residues: CSARVRYTDTQYF. The CDR3 region has the DNA TGCAGTGCTAGAGTTCGGTACACAGATACGCAGTATTTT.

The V call is TRBV4-2, the J call TRBJ1-2, with a weak D call TRBD1 (5 bases). The CDR3 is 15 amino acids. Germline loops: CDR1 LGHNA, CDR2 YNFKEQ. The V and J ends lost 1 base and 4 bases respectively, with 13 bases between them. The CDR3, as DNA: TGTGCCAGCAGCCAAGGCGCACAGGAATTCTATGGCTACACCTTC. Translating gives CASSQGAQEFYGYTF.

This rearrangement joins TRBV29-1 to TRBJ1-1, with 8 bases lining up with TRBD1. Trimming removed 7 bases from V and 8 bases from J; junction bases left unmatched: 12. The CDR3 extends over 13 amino acids. Germline loops: CDR1 SQVTM, CDR2 ANQGSEA. Written as DNA, the CDR3 is TGCAGCGCACAGGGGGGAGGGGTGGTCGAAGCTTTCTTT. It translates to CSAQGGGVVEAFF.